The rows below give T cell receptor beta chains drawn from one sample of a study of T-cell memory formation after mild COVID-19. TCRdb called the 5' RACE reads again in MiXCR, with one record for every CDR3 protein. The table has hundreds of thousands of distinct CDR3 sequences, about a sixth seen once. The sample taken for sequencing was PBMCs or a T cell subset sorted from them (not recorded which). The source of these receptors is an adult woman who had mild COVID-19 (a few samples of this study predate the infection). Cell type and time point are not known. Each CDR3 is given with its conserved first and last residue. The order of the fields is V gene, CDR3 protein.

TRBV24-1 | CATSDSGQGVVDTQYF
TRBV30 | CAWSVGSTGSNQPQHF
TRBV6-2/TRBV6-3 | CASSPPGQPQILYEQYF
TRBV7-9 | CASSSPPRGQTYEQYF
TRBV30 | CAWSVRGPETQYF
TRBV9 | CASSVDSRGIYYEQYF
TRBV5-1 | CASSFDRVNTGELFF
TRBV12-3/TRBV12-4 | CASSHLRRMNTEAFF
TRBV6-5 | CASSYSGVPANEQYF
TRBV4-1 | CASSSRQGSHEQYF
TRBV6-1 | CAGSDRAGGSNQPQHF
TRBV6-5 | CASRPPVRTDTQYF
TRBV10-3 | CAISGTGNEQFF
TRBV2 | CASSELAWETQYF
TRBV12-3/TRBV12-4 | CASSFQGKSVAGELFF
TRBV11-2 | CASSLVGTSNTGELFF
TRBV29-1 | CSVTQGTDTQYF
TRBV4-2 | CASSQPVQSSYNEQFF
TRBV5-8 | CASSYPGTGEKLFF
TRBV5-1 | CASRYQVSGQGQYEQYF
TRBV5-1 | CASSPGNSGTHNEQFF
TRBV15 | CATSREWLAARNEQYF
TRBV24-1 | CATSGGQRGEAFF
TRBV7-3 | CASSLDTGYNEQFF
TRBV20-1 | CSARGGTYEQYF
TRBV6-2/TRBV6-3 | CASRHFRRLADKYNEQFF
TRBV28 | CATQNRGNQPQHF
TRBV19 | CASSPRELRDGANYGYTF
TRBV12-3/TRBV12-4 | CATHPGGRNTGELFF
TRBV9 | CASSAPQGRLRSGELFF
TRBV11-2 | CASAEQGAATEAFF
TRBV6-6 | CASSPRLAGFTGELFF
TRBV4-2 | CASSQDKGTRYF
TRBV6-5 | CASSYLWTGPNTGELFF
TRBV9 | CASSSRPGEYEQFF
TRBV9 | CASSVGTGRGSDTQYF
TRBV20-1 | CSARTSGYEQYF
TRBV12-3/TRBV12-4 | CASSDGQSYEQYF
TRBV7-2 | CASSPEAAGGYEQYF
TRBV7-9 | CASSLGRRYQETQYF
TRBV6-5 | CASRFSGAGQETQYF
TRBV9 | CASSVWASGATDTQYF
TRBV7-2 | CASSRGQASSGANVLTF
TRBV12-3/TRBV12-4 | CASSLGGGLGETQYF
TRBV15 | CATSGGLAGNNEQFF
TRBV20-1 | CSAREGATNEKLFF
TRBV6-1 | CASSDSAYEQYF
TRBV18 | CASSFSTSTYEQYF
TRBV3-1 | CASSHTGGGGARGSYNEQFF
TRBV7-9 | CASTSLYAGTGTSFYEQYF
TRBV7-2 | CASSAARDNQPQHF
TRBV10-3 | CAIGTAYYEQYF
TRBV12-3/TRBV12-4 | CASTLRSGWESSYNEQFF
TRBV5-5 | CASSFAGGSSGANVLTF